This T cell receptor beta chain was profiled in a study of blood T cell repertoires in COVID-19. Study in general: Specimens from acute and convalescent COVID-19 originated in the United States, Italy and Spain. PBMCs, B-cell-depleted T cells, or T cells provided the cDNA or gDNA that made up the material.

Source study methods: Nucleated cell counts were estimated from reference gene primer amplification. The assay was immunoSEQ multiplex PCR, and TCRdb's table has in-frame clones only and misses some. Clone size and V and J calls were adopted from that table, with D and trimming inferred from the DNA. The sample carries roughly 100,000 clones, about 85% recorded once. The CDR3 totals 15 residues. CDR1 and CDR2 (germline): SGDLS, YYNGEE. With 3 bases removed from V and 1 base from J, the gap between germline ends came to 13 bases. Sequencing was done on a sample of peripheral blood. This sequence was found in a man aged 45-60 years with active COVID-19. J is TRBJ1-1 and V is TRBV9; D may be TRBD1 (5 bases). The CDR3 DNA reads as TGTGCCAGCAGCGCCGAGGGGCGGGGGAACACTGAAGCTTTCTTT. It yields the protein CASSAEGRGNTEAFF.